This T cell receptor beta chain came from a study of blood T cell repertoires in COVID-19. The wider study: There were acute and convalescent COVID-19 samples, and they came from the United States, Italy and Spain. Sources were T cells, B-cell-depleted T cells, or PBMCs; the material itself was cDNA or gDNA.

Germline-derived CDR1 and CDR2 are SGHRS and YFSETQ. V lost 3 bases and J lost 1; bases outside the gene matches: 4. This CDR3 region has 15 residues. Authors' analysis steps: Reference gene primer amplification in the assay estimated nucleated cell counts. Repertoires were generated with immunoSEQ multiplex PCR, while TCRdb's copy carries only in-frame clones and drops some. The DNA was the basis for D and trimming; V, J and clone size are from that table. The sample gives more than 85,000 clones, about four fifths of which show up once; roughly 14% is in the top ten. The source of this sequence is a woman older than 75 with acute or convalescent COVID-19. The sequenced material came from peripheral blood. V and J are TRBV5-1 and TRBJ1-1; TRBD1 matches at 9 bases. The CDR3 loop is CASSSQDRGNTEAFF. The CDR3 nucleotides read TGCGCCAGCAGCTCCCAGGACAGGGGGAACACTGAAGCTTTCTTT.